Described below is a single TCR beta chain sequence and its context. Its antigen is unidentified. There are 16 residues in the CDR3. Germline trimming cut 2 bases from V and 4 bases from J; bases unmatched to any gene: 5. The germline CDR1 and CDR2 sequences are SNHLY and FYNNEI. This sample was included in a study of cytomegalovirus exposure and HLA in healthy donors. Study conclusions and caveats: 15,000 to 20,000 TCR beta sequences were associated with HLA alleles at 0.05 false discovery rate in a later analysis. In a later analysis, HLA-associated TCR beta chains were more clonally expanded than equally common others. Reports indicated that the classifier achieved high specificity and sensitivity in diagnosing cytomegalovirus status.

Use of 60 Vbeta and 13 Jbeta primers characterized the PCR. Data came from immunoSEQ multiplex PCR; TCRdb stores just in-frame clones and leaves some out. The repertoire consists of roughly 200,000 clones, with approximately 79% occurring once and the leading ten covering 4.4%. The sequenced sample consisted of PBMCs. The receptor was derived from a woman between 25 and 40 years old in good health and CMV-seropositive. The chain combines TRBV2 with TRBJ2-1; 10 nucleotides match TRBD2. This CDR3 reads CASSESSGGQYNEQFF. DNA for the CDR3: TGTGCCAGCAGTGAAAGTAGCGGGGGGCAGTACAATGAGCAGTTCTTC.